This T cell receptor (beta chain) was captured by sequencing in a study of cytomegalovirus exposure and HLA in healthy donors. General study points: Later work associated 16,951 TCR beta sequences with HLA alleles at 0.05 false discovery rate.

With V trimmed by 7 bases and J by 7 bases, 10 bases remained unmatched. CDR3 length equals 13 residues. Germline loops: CDR1 SQVTM, CDR2 ANQGSEA. In regard to this clone: Antigen: not known.

PCR employed 60 Vbeta and 13 Jbeta primers. TCRdb's table, derived via immunoSEQ multiplex PCR, lists solely in-frame clones and lacks some. Of some 190,000 clones listed, about 85% are singletons. This clonotype was sampled from a girl aged 5-17 years in good health and CMV-seropositive. The chain is built from TRBV29-1 and TRBJ2-1; TRBD2 aligns across 7 bases. Sequenced material: PBMCs. CDR3 protein: CSETLGLMNEQFF. Written as DNA, the CDR3 is TGCAGCGAAACCCTGGGACTAATGAATGAGCAGTTCTTC.